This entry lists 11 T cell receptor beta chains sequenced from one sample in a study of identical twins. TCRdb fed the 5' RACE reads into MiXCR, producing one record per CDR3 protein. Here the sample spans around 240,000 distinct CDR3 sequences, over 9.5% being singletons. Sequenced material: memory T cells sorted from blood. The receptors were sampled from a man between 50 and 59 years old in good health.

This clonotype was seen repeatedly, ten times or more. The DNA of the CDR3 is TGCGCCAGCAGCCAAGAAACGGGACTAGCGGGAGAGACCCAGTACTTC. Translating it yields CASSQETGLAGETQYF. V and J are TRBV4-1 and TRBJ2-5; TRBD2 matches 12 bases. The germline gives CDR1 MGHRA, CDR2 YSYEKL. CDR3 length: 16 amino acids. V shed 0 bases, J shed 4 bases, and the junction held 3 bases outside the gene matches.

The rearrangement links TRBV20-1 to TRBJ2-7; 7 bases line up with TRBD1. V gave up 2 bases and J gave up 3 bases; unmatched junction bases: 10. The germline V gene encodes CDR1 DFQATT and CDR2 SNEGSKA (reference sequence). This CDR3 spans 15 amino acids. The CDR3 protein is CSARLGRGTFYEQYF. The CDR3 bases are TGCAGTGCTAGATTGGGCAGGGGGACATTCTACGAGCAGTACTTC.

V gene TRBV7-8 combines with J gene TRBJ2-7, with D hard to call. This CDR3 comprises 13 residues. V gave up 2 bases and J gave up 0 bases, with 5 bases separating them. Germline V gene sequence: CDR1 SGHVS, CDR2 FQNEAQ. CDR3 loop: CASSLTSSYEQYF. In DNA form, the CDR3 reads TGTGCCAGCAGCTTAACGAGCTCCTACGAGCAGTACTTC.

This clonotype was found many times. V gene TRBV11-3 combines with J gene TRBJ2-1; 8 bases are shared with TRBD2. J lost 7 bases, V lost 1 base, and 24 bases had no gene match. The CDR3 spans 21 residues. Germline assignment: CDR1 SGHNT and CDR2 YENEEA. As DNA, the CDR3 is TGTGCCAGCAGCTTAGTGTCTGTTAATTTACTAAGCGGGAGAGAAAGGAATGAGCAGTTCTTC. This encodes CASSLVSVNLLSGRERNEQFF.

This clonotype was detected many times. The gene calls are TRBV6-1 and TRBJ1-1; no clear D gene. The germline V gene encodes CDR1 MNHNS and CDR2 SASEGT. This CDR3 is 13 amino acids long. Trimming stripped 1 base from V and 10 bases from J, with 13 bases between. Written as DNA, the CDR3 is TGTGCCAGCAGTGAAGGGGTGGGTTCGGGAGCTTTCTTT. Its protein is CASSEGVGSGAFF.

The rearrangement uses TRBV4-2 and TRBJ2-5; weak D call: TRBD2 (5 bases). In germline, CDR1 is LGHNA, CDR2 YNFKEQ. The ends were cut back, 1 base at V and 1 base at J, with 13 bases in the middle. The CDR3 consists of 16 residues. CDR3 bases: TGTGCCAGCAGCCAAGGGACTGAGTACCTCCAAGAGACCCAGTACTTC. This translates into CASSQGTEYLQETQYF.

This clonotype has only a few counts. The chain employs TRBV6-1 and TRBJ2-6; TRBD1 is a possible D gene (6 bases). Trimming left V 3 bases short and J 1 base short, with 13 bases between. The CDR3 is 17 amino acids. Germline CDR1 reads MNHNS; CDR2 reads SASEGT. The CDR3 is CASSEAGTSSGANVLTF. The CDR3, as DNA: TGTGCCAGCAGTGAGGCTGGGACATCTTCTGGGGCCAACGTCCTGACTTTC.

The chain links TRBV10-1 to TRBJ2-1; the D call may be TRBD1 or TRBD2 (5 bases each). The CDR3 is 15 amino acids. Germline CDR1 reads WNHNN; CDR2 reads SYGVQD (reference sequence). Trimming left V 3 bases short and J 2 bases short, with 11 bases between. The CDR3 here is CASSEGELAYNEQFF. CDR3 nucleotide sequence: TGCGCCAGCAGTGAAGGGGAGCTGGCCTACAATGAGCAGTTCTTC.

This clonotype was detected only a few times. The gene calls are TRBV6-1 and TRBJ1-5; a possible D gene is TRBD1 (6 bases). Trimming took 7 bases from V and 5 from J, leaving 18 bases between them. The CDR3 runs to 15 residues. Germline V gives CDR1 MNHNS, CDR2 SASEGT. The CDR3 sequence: CASILGGGRHQPQHF. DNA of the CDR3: TGTGCCAGCATTCTAGGGGGGGGGCGCCATCAGCCCCAGCATTTT.

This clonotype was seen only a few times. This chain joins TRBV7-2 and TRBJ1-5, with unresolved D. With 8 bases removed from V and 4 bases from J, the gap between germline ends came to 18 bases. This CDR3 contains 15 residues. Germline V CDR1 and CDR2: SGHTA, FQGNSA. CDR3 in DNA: TGTGCCAGCGCCATAGCTCCCATGGGTAATCAGCCCCAGCATTTT. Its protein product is CASAIAPMGNQPQHF.

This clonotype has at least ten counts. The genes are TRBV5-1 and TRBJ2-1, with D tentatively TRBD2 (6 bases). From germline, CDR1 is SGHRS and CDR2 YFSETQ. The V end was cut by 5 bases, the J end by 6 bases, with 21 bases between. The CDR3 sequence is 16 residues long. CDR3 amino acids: CASRGGRGRITNEQFF. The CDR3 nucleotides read TGCGCCAGCAGGGGAGGTCGTGGGAGGATCACCAATGAGCAGTTCTTC.